Listed here are 3 T cell receptor beta chains from one sample, sequenced in a study of cytomegalovirus exposure and HLA in healthy donors. A multiplex PCR was run with 60 Vbeta primers and 13 Jbeta primers. TCRdb keeps only in-frame clones here, not all; method: immunoSEQ multiplex PCR. The sample yields approximately 60,000 clones, of which the top ten take up under 7%. The sample taken for sequencing was PBMCs. These receptors all stem from a man aged 25 to 40 in good health and CMV-seropositive.

The chain is built from TRBV7-6 and TRBJ2-1, with TRBD2 identical over 8 bases. Germline CDR1 is SGHVS and CDR2 is FNYEAQ. The CDR3 has 16 residues. V was pared by 1 base and J by 7 bases, with 9 bases of the junction left unmatched. The CDR3 DNA sequence: TGTGCCAGCAGCTTAGTACGGGGGGGCTTAAAGAATGAGCAGTTCTTC. Translated: CASSLVRGGLKNEQFF.

The chain uses TRBV19 and TRBJ1-1; D call uncertain. CDR1 and CDR2 from the germline V gene are LNHDA and SQIVND (reference sequence). The CDR3 spans 14 residues. V shed 6 bases and J shed 1 base, with 12 bases lying between them. CDR3 in amino acids: CASSEAAWNTEAFF. CDR3 sequence (DNA): TGTGCCAGTAGCGAGGCCGCTTGGAACACTGAAGCTTTCTTT.

This chain uses TRBV29-1 with TRBJ2-7, with 7 bases identical to TRBD1. The ends lost 5 bases at V and 6 bases at J; junction bases unmatched: 13. From germline, CDR1 is SQVTM and CDR2 ANQGSEA. The length of the CDR3 is 14 residues. The CDR3 spells CSVTRERGLSEQYF. CDR3 bases: TGCAGCGTTACCCGGGAAAGGGGGCTCTCCGAGCAGTACTTC.